The 11 T cell receptor beta chains below were found in one sample sequenced in a study of PD-L1 blockade in urothelial cancer (dated by TCRdb to about 2017). Preparation of the library involved the immunoSEQ multiplex PCR assay. The source is immuneACCESS, and TCRdb retained only in-frame sequences with V and J called. Part of the clones is not carried over; for the studies checked, unresolved V genes explain less than half of this, and the remainder is unexplained. The sample table shows some 110,000 clones, and more than 85% are seen once. The ten largest clones take up less than 5% of the sample. Taken with the paper, the label for time point translates to: peripheral blood 6 weeks after treatment start. Sequencing used PBMCs, obtained around atezolizumab (anti-PD-L1) treatment. The receptors originated from a man between 60 and 70 years old with urothelial cancer.

This chain connects TRBV2 to TRBJ1-1; D might be TRBD1 (5 bases). The CDR3 sequence is 12 residues long. CDR1 is SNHLY and CDR2 is FYNNEI in the germline V gene. V was pared by 3 bases and J by 11 bases, with 13 bases between. In nucleotides, the CDR3 is TGTGCCAGCAGTGACGCAGGGCGGGGCGCTTTCTTT. This translates into CASSDAGRGAFF.

This chain uses TRBV7-2 with TRBJ1-4; unclear D gene. This CDR3 has 17 amino acids. The germline V gene has CDR1 SGHTA and CDR2 FQGNSA. Trimming cost V 5 bases and J 4 bases, with 20 bases left between them. In nucleotides, the CDR3 is TGTGCCAGCAGCCCAACGTTTACGGGTAGACGTAATGAAAAACTGTTTTTT. This sequence encodes CASSPTFTGRRNEKLFF. Together with reference TRBV7-2 and TRBJ1-4, the CDR3 gives the full variable domain: GAGVSQSPSNKVTEKGKDVELRCDPISGHTALYWYRQSLGQGLEFLIYFQGNSAPDKSGLPSDRFSAERTGGSVSTLTIQRTQQEDSAVYLCASSPTFTGRRNEKLFFGSGTQLSVL.

V gene TRBV2 combines with J gene TRBJ2-3; 9 bases map to TRBD1. This CDR3 spans 11 amino acids. Germline CDR1 and CDR2: SNHLY and FYNNEI. J gave up 8 bases and V 6 bases, and 0 bases lay outside the gene matches. The CDR3 DNA follows: TGTGCCAGCAGGGACAGGGGTACGCAGTATTTT. Amino acids: CASRDRGTQYF.

The rearrangement links TRBV29-1 to TRBJ1-5; a possible D gene is TRBD1 (5 bases). The germline gives CDR1 SQVTM, CDR2 ANQGSEA. The CDR3 sequence is 13 residues long. V gave up 6 bases and J gave up 2 bases, with 11 bases separating them. The CDR3 loop is CSVSIRGNQPQHF. DNA of the CDR3: TGCAGCGTATCAATCAGGGGCAATCAGCCCCAGCATTTT.

This sequence joins TRBV5-4 and TRBJ2-5, with D maybe TRBD1 (5 bases). Deletions cut 4 bases from V and 0 bases from J, with 10 bases between. The V gene's germline CDR1 is SGHNT and CDR2 YYREEE (reference sequence). This CDR3 contains 14 residues. CDR3 loop: CASSARQYQETQYF. In DNA, the CDR3 is TGTGCCAGCAGCGCCAGACAGTACCAAGAGACCCAGTACTTC.

The rearrangement joins TRBV7-9 to TRBJ2-7, with 9 bases identical to TRBD1. Germline CDR1 is SEHNR and CDR2 is FQNEAQ (reference sequence). CDR3 length: 14 residues. Losses at the gene ends were 7 bases for V and 0 bases for J; bases not matched to a gene: 4. The CDR3 DNA reads as TGTGCCAGCACCGGGGGACAGGGCTCCTACGAGCAGTACTTC. Amino acids: CASTGGQGSYEQYF.

The chain carries TRBV14 and TRBJ2-7; 8 positions agree with TRBD1. Germline trimming cut 2 bases from V and 7 bases from J; bases unmatched to any gene: 4. The CDR3 loop spans 13 amino acids. Germline V gene data show CDR1 as SGHDN and CDR2 as FVKESK. This CDR3 reads CASSQQGAGEQYF. In DNA, the CDR3 is TGTGCCAGCAGCCAACAGGGGGCGGGGGAGCAGTACTTC.

V gene TRBV7-9 combines with J gene TRBJ2-2, with a tentative D call TRBD2 (5 bases). The V gene lost 5 bases and the J gene lost 4 bases, with 11 bases spanning the gap. CDR3 length equals 14 residues. Germline V lookup: CDR1 SEHNR, CDR2 FQNEAQ (reference sequence). The CDR3 reads CASSRLLITGELFF. CDR3 coding DNA: TGTGCCAGCAGCCGACTACTGATCACCGGGGAGCTGTTTTTT. Full variable domain (outside the CDR3, taken from reference TRBV7-9 and TRBJ2-2): DTGVSQNPRHKITKRGQNVTFRCDPISEHNRLYWYRQTLGQGPEFLTYFQNEAQLEKSRLLSDRFSAERPKGSFSTLEIQRTEQGDSAMYLCASSRLLITGELFFGEGSRLTVL.

This clone was detected only once. This chain links TRBV18 with TRBJ1-3, with D unresolved. This CDR3 has 16 amino acids. Per the germline V gene, CDR1 is KGHSH and CDR2 is LQKENI. V gave up 0 bases and J gave up 3 bases, with 12 bases separating them. The CDR3 region is CASSPPEGIVGNTIYF. The CDR3 DNA reads as TGTGCCAGCTCACCACCGGAGGGTATAGTTGGAAACACCATATATTTT.

V is TRBV2 and J is TRBJ1-1, with D perhaps TRBD1 (6 bases). Trimming pared 6 bases from V and 1 base from J, leaving 24 bases between. The CDR3 length is 18 residues. Germline V CDR1 and CDR2: SNHLY, FYNNEI. CDR3 residues: CASSDKALWGRSNTEAFF. CDR3 DNA: TGTGCCAGCAGCGATAAGGCCCTGTGGGGGCGATCGAACACTGAAGCTTTCTTT.

V is TRBV6-6 and J is TRBJ2-3; 9 nucleotides match TRBD2. CDR1 and CDR2 from the germline V gene are MNHNY and SVGAGI (reference sequence). This CDR3 is 15 amino acids long. Trimming took 5 bases from V and 2 from J; bases not matched to a gene: 5. CDR3 DNA sequence: TGTGCCAGCAGTCCTAGCGGGGCTAACACAGATACGCAGTATTTT. It encodes CASSPSGANTDTQYF.